The clone carrying this TCR beta chain was detected once. What it recognizes is unknown. The PCR had 60 Vbeta and 13 Jbeta primers. Some clones are missing from TCRdb's copy, which holds only in-frame ones; the method was immunoSEQ multiplex PCR. The table records approximately 110,000 clones, about 80% of them present only once. These data belong to a study of cytomegalovirus exposure and HLA in healthy donors. Whole-study results and caveats: Segments of the TCR beta V type were, in most cases, productive about 87% or about 30% of the time in an earlier analysis. Three chains tied to CMV proved CMV antigen-specific in vitro.

This CDR3 spans 15 amino acids. Trimming removed 2 bases from V and 4 bases from J; junction bases left unmatched: 5. Per the germline V gene, CDR1 is SGHDN and CDR2 is FVKESK. Those who donated were healthy bone marrow donors. The V gene is TRBV14, the J gene TRBJ1-2, with 9 bases lining up with TRBD1. The sample comprised PBMCs. This sequence originates from a man aged 45-65 years in good health and CMV-seropositive. In DNA form, the CDR3 reads TGTGCCAGCAGCCAATTTCCGGGACAGGGCTATGGCTACACCTTC. Residues: CASSQFPGQGYGYTF.